This entry concerns a single TCR beta chain. V lost 6 bases, J lost 4 bases, and 12 bases lay in between. CDR3 length equals 13 residues. Germline CDR1 and CDR2: KGHSH and LQKENI. This entry comes from a study of blood T cell repertoires in COVID-19. At the level of the study: Acute and convalescent COVID-19 samples came from the United States, Italy and Spain. PBMCs, B-cell-depleted T cells, or T cells provided the cDNA or gDNA that made up the material.

Original processing methods: Nucleated cell counts were estimated from reference gene primer amplification. Assay: immunoSEQ multiplex PCR; the TCRdb copy retains only in-frame clones and omits some. That table gives V, J and clone size, and the DNA gave D and trimming. The data contain about 140,000 clones, 77% of them seen just once; the ten biggest clones take up approximately 9%. This receptor was obtained from a woman aged 45-65 years with active or convalescent COVID-19. The J gene is TRBJ1-1, the V gene TRBV18; no reliable D call. The sequencing sample was made of peripheral blood. CDR3 amino acids: CASSLNEGTEAFF. The DNA for the CDR3 is TGTGCCAGCTCTCTCAATGAGGGCACTGAAGCTTTCTTT.